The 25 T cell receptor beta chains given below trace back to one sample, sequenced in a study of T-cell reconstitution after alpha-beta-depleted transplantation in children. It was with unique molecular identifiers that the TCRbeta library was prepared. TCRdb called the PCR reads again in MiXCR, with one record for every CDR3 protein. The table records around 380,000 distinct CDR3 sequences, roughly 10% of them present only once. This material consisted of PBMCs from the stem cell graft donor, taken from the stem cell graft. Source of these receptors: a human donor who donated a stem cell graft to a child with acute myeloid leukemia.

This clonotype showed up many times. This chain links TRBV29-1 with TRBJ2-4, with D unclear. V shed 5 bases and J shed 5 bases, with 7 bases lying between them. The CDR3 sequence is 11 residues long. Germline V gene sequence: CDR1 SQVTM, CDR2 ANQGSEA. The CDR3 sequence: CSVSEQNIQYF. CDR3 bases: TGCAGCGTTTCTGAACAAAACATTCAGTACTTC.

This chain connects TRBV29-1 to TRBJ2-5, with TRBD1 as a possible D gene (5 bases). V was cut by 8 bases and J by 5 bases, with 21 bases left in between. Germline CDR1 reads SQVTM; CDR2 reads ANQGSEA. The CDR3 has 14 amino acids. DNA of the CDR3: TGCAGCCCCCGAAGGTTCCAGGGCGCGGAGACCCAGTACTTC. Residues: CSPRRFQGAETQYF.

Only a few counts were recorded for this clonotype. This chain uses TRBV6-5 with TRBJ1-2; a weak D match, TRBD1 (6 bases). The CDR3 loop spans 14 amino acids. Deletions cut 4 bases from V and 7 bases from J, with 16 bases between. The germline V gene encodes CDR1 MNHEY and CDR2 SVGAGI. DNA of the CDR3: TGTGCCAGCAGTTCCAAGACAGGCACCTCTGGCTACACCTTC. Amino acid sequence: CASSSKTGTSGYTF.

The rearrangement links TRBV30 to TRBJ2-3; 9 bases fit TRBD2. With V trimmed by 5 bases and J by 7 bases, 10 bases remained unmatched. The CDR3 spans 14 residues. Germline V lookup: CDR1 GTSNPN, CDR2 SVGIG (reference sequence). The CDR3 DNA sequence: TGTGCCTGGGTGGTTAGCGGGAGCGAAAATACGCAGTATTTT. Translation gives CAWVVSGSENTQYF.

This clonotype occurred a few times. The CDR3 sequence: CASSPKAGSSYEQYV. For the CDR3, the DNA is TGTGCCAGCTCACCTAAAGCGGGGAGCTCCTACGAGCAGTACGTC. V and J are TRBV18 and TRBJ2-7, with 7 positions matching TRBD2. CDR1 KGHSH and CDR2 LQKENI come from the germline V gene. The CDR3 spans 15 residues. V trimming: 3 bases; J trimming: 0 bases; junction bases outside the gene matches: 5.

CDR3 sequence (DNA): TGCAGTGCTAGGTTTGGGACAGGGGGCGGAAATGAGCAGTTCTTC. This codes for CSARFGTGGGNEQFF. The V call is TRBV20-1, the J call TRBJ2-1, with 12 bases lining up with TRBD1. V lost 3 bases and J lost 7; bases outside the gene matches: 7. This CDR3 is built from 15 residues. Germline CDR1 is DFQATT and CDR2 is SNEGSKA (reference sequence).

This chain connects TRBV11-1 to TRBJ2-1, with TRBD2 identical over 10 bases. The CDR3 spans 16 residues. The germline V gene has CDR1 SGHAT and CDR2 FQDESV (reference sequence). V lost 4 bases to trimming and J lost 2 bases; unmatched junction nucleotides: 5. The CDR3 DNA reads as TGTGCCAGCAGCTCTAGCGGGGGCCTCGCCTACAATGAGCAGTTCTTC. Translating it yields CASSSSGGLAYNEQFF.

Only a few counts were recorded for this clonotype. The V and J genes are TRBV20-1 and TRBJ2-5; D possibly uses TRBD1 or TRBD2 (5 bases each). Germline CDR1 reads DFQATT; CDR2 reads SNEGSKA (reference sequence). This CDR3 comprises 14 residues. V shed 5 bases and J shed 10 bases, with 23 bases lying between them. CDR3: CSASTFGGAVDQYF. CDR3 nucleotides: TGCAGTGCTTCTACCTTTGGGGGAGCCGTCGACCAGTACTTC.

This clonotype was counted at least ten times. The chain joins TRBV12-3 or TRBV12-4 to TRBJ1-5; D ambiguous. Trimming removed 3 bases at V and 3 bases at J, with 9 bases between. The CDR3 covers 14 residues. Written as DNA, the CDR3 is TGTGCCAGCAGTTTCGGGCACAACAATCAGCCCCAGCATTTT. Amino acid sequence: CASSFGHNNQPQHF.

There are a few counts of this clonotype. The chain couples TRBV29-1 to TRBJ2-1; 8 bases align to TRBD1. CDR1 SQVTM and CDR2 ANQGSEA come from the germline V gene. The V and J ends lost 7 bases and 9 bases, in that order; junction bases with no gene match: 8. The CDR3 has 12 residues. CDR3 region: CSARQGAREQFF. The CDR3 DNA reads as TGCAGCGCCCGGCAGGGGGCTCGTGAGCAGTTCTTC.

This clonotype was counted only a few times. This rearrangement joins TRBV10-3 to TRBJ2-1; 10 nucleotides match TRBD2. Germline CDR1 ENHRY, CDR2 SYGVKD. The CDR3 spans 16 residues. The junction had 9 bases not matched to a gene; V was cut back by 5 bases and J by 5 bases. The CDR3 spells CAISSIAGGPHNEQFF. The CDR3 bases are TGTGCCATCAGTTCAATAGCGGGGGGCCCCCACAATGAGCAGTTCTTC.

CDR3 in DNA: TGTGCCAGCATCTCAGGGGGAATCGATCAGCCCCAGCATTTT. As protein: CASISGGIDQPQHF. This sequence joins TRBV12-3 or TRBV12-4 and TRBJ1-5; TRBD1 matches 7 bases. CDR3 length equals 14 residues. V gave up 7 bases and J gave up 5 bases; unmatched junction bases: 8.

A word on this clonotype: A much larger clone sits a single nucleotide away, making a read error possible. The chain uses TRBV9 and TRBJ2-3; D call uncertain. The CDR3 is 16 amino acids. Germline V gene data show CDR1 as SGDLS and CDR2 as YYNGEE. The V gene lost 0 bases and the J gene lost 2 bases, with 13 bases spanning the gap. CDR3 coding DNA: TGTGCCAGCAGCGTAGAAGGGTCACCAAACACAGATACGCAGTATTTT. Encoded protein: CASSVEGSPNTDTQYF.

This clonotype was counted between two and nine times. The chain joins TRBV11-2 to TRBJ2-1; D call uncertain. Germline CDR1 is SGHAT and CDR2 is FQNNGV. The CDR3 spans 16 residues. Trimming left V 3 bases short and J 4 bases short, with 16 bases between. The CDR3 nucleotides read TGTGCCAGCAGCTTGAGTATTCCCCCACCTTACAATGAGCAGTTCTTC. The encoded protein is CASSLSIPPPYNEQFF.

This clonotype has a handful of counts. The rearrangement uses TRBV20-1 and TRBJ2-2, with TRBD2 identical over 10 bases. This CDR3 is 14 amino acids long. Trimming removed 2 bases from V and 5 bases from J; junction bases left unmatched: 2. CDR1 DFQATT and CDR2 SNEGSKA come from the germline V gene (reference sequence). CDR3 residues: CSARSGGGTGELFF. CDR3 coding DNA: TGCAGTGCTAGAAGCGGGGGGGGGACCGGGGAGCTGTTTTTT.

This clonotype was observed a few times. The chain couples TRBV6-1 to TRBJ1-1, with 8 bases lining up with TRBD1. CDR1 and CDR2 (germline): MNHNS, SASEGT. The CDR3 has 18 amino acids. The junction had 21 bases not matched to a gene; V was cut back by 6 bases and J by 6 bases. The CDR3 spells CASRRQLDRVVSQAEAFF. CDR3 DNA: TGTGCCAGCAGAAGACAACTGGACAGGGTAGTCAGTCAGGCTGAAGCTTTCTTT.

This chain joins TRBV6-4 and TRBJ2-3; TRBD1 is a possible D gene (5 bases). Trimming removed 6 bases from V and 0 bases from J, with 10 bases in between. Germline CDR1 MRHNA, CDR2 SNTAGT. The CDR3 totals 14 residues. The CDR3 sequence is CASSQTDSTDTQYF. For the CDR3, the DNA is TGTGCCAGCAGCCAGACAGACAGCACAGATACGCAGTATTTT.

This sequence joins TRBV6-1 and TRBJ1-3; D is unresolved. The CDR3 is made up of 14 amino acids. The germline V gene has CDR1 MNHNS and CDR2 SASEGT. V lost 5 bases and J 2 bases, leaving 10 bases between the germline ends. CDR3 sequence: CASSPSTAGNTIYF. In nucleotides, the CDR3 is TGTGCCAGCAGTCCCTCTACGGCTGGAAACACCATATATTTT.

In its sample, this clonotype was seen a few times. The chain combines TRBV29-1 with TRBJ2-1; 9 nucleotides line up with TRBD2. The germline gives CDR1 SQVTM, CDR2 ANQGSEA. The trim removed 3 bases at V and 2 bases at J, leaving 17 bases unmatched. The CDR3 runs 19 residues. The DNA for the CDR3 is TGCAGCGTTGATAGCCCCCGGGGGGCTGGCGGGAGGGCCTACAATGAGCAGTTCTTC. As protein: CSVDSPRGAGGRAYNEQFF.

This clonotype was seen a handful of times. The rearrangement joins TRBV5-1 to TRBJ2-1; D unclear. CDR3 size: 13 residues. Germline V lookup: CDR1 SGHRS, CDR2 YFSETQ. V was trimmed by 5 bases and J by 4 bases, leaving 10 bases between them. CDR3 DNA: TGCGCCAGCAGAATAACCGGTTACAATGAGCAGTTCTTC. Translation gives CASRITGYNEQFF.

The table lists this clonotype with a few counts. The CDR3 loop reads CASSAPLSMDSGNTIYF. The DNA of the CDR3 is TGTGCCAGCAGCGCACCCCTTTCGATGGACTCTGGAAACACCATATATTTT. This chain uses TRBV9 with TRBJ1-3; D unresolved. Trimming removed 3 bases at V and 0 bases at J, with 16 bases between. CDR3 length: 17 amino acids. The germline V gene encodes CDR1 SGDLS and CDR2 YYNGEE. Variable domain in full (rest from reference TRBV9 and TRBJ1-3): DSGVTQTPKHLITATGQRVTLRCSPRSGDLSVYWYQQSLDQGLQFLIQYYNGEERAKGNILERFSAQQFPDLHSELNLSSLELGDSALYFCASSAPLSMDSGNTIYFGEGSWLTVV.

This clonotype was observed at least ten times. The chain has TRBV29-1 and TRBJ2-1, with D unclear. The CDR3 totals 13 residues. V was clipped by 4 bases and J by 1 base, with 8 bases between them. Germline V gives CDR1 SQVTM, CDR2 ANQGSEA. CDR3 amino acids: CSVALASYNEQFF. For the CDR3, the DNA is TGCAGCGTTGCCCTGGCGTCCTACAATGAGCAGTTCTTC.

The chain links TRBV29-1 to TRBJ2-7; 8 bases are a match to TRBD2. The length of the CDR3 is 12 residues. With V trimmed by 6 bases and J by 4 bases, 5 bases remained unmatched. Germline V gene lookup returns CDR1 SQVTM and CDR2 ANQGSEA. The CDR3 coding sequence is TGCAGCGTGCCGGGACTAGGGTACGAGCAGTACTTC. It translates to CSVPGLGYEQYF.

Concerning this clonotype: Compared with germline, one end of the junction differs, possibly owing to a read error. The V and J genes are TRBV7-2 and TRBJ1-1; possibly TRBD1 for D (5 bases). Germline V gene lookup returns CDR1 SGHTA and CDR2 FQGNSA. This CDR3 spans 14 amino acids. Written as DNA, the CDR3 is TGTGCCAGCAGCAAAGACAGCGTGAACGCTGAAGCTTTCTTT. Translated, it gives CASSKDSVNAEAFF.

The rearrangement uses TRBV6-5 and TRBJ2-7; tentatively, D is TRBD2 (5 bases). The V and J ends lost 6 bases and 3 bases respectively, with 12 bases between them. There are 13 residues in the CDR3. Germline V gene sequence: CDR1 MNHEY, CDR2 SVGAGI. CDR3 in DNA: TGTGCCAGCAGGAAACTCGAGGGCTACGAGCAGTACTTC. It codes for CASRKLEGYEQYF.